One and the same sample provided the 9 T cell receptor beta chains below, sequenced in a study of CD4 T cells in relation to SARS-CoV-2 and coronaviruses. Using immunoSEQ multiplex PCR, the repertoire was profiled, and TCRdb retains in-frame clones only, with some absent. Among fewer than 45,000 clones listed, under 90% were seen once. These receptors have no known antigen. Sequenced: naive CD4+ T cells from PBMCs, cultured in vitro. Subset noted: naive CD4+ T cells isolated by negative enrichment. The receptors shown here come from an adult with COVID-19.

V and J are TRBV24-1 and TRBJ2-3; either TRBD1 or TRBD2 may supply D (6 bases each). Germline-derived CDR1 and CDR2 are KGHDR and SFDVKD. V was shortened by 4 bases and J by 3 bases, with 22 bases between the two germline ends. The CDR3 sequence is 18 residues long. The CDR3 DNA is TGTGCCACCAGTGACCGTTCCCCTGGGGGGACAAGTACAGATACGCAGTATTTT. It translates to CATSDRSPGGTSTDTQYF.

The genes are TRBV10-3 and TRBJ2-3, with D perhaps TRBD2 (6 bases). Germline lookup yields CDR1 ENHRY and CDR2 SYGVKD. V lost 0 bases to trimming and J lost 6 bases, with 10 bases between them. The CDR3 runs to 14 residues. This chain's CDR3 is CAISESEREDTQYF. The DNA of the CDR3 is TGTGCCATCAGTGAGTCGGAACGGGAGGATACGCAGTATTTT.

The J gene is TRBJ1-2, the V gene TRBV5-8, with 7 bases fitting TRBD1. Germline V gene lookup returns CDR1 SGHTS and CDR2 YDEGEE. This CDR3 comprises 14 residues. Trimming at V came to 4 bases and at J to 7 bases, leaving 10 bases not matched to a gene. The CDR3 nucleotides read TGTGCCAGCAGCGTGCGAACAGGGGCTGGTGGCTACACCTTC. Translated: CASSVRTGAGGYTF.

The chain joins TRBV7-9 to TRBJ2-1, with 15 positions matching TRBD2. The V gene end was trimmed by 5 bases and the J gene end by 7 bases; junction bases not matched to a gene: 9. Looked up from germline, CDR1 is SEHNR and CDR2 is FQNEAQ (reference sequence). The CDR3 is 17 amino acids. The CDR3 region has the DNA TGTGCCAGCAGCCTAGGACTAGCGGGAGGGCATAGAAATGAGCAGTTCTTC. Its protein product is CASSLGLAGGHRNEQFF.

V is TRBV12-3 or TRBV12-4 and J is TRBJ1-5; D is unresolved. With 3 bases removed from V and 4 bases from J, the gap between germline ends came to 4 bases. This CDR3 contains 12 residues. The CDR3 DNA is TGTGCCAGCAGTTTCGGGAATCAGCCCCAGCATTTT. Residues: CASSFGNQPQHF.

CDR3 in amino acids: CASSLSAGNEQFF. The CDR3 nucleotides are TGCGCCAGCAGCTTGTCCGCGGGCAATGAGCAGTTCTTC. The chain is built from TRBV5-1 and TRBJ2-1; possible D gene TRBD2, 5 bases. V lost 1 base, J lost 6 bases, and 8 bases lay in between. Germline V gives CDR1 SGHRS, CDR2 YFSETQ. There are 13 residues in the CDR3.

This sequence joins TRBV6-9 and TRBJ2-7; D call uncertain. Germline CDR1 MNHGY, CDR2 SVAAGI. The CDR3 length is 12 residues. V lost 6 bases and J 12 bases, leaving 18 bases between the germline ends. The CDR3 spells CASSPKITGGYF. In DNA form, the CDR3 reads TGTGCCAGCAGCCCTAAAATTACCGGCGGGTACTTC.

The chain combines TRBV7-3 with TRBJ1-2, with 9 bases that match TRBD1. The CDR3 runs to 18 residues. Germline V lookup: CDR1 SGHTA, CDR2 FQGTGA. V lost 3 bases and J lost 0; bases outside the gene matches: 11. The chain's CDR3 is CASSFLVGQGRANYGYTF. Written as DNA, the CDR3 is TGTGCCAGCAGCTTCCTTGTGGGACAGGGAAGGGCTAACTATGGCTACACCTTC.

There are a few counts of this clone. This sequence joins TRBV4-1 and TRBJ2-2; the D is unclear. CDR1 and CDR2 (germline): MGHRA, YSYEKL. This CDR3 region has 15 residues. V was clipped by 1 base and J by 2 bases, with 8 bases between them. The CDR3 coding sequence is TGCGCCAGCAGCCAAGCCCTAAAAAACACCGGGGAGCTGTTTTTT. Encoded protein: CASSQALKNTGELFF.